These 32 T cell receptor beta chains share one sample of origin, sequenced in a study of vaccination and CD4 T cells after COVID-19. No antigen has been identified for these receptors. Scientists ran DNA taken from cultured CD4+ T cells through the Oncomine TCR Beta short-read assay for sequencing. TCRdb reprocessed the PCR reads with MiXCR, giving one entry per CDR3 protein. The profile shows nearly 5,500 distinct CDR3 sequences, about 62% of them singletons. The treatment was: roughly nine-day PBMC culture with coronavirus spike peptide pools or control peptides (ViraFEST assay). One should note that the unexposed donor's CD4+ T cells were collected before the COVID-19 pandemic (2011-2018). The sequenced material came from CD4+ T cells from blood, cultured in vitro. The receptors derive from a human donor in good health.

This chain connects TRBV28 to TRBJ1-2; D possibly corresponds to TRBD1 (5 bases). Germline V gives CDR1 MDHEN, CDR2 SYDVKM. This CDR3 contains 15 residues. V dropped 2 bases and J dropped 5 bases, with 15 bases sitting between them. DNA of the CDR3: TGTGCCAGCAGTTTAGAGGTTGGACAAAGATATGGCTACACCTTC. It encodes CASSLEVGQRYGYTF.

This clonotype appeared a few times. This chain uses TRBV20-1 with TRBJ2-7; TRBD2 aligns across 12 bases. This CDR3 comprises 14 residues. The junction had 3 bases not matched to a gene; V was cut back by 3 bases and J by 3 bases. CDR1 and CDR2 (germline): DFQATT, SNEGSKA (reference sequence). The CDR3 region is CSASLAGGGYEQYF. The DNA for the CDR3 is TGCAGTGCTAGTCTAGCGGGAGGGGGCTACGAGCAGTACTTC.

This chain connects TRBV23-1 to TRBJ1-2; possible D gene TRBD1, 5 bases. TRBV23-1 is an ORF, with its function uncertain. V was pared by 2 bases and J by 10 bases, with 17 bases between. The CDR3 contains 14 residues. The CDR3 is CASSQRAGKPHYTF. Here the CDR3 DNA reads TGCGCCAGCAGTCAAAGGGCAGGGAAACCTCACTACACCTTC.

The CDR3 nucleotides read TGCAGTGCTAAGGGTGGTACTGAAGCTTTCTTT. Translated, it gives CSAKGGTEAFF. V and J are TRBV20-1 and TRBJ1-1; D remains unclear. This CDR3 contains 11 residues. V was pared by 4 bases and J by 5 bases, with 8 bases between. Per germline, CDR1 DFQATT and CDR2 SNEGSKA (reference sequence).

The chain is built from TRBV24-1 and TRBJ1-6, with D unresolved. Germline V lookup: CDR1 KGHDR, CDR2 SFDVKD. V lost 12 bases and J 10 bases, leaving 27 bases between the germline ends. The CDR3 contains 16 residues. The chain's CDR3 is CAASKEGDVGSSPLHF. As DNA, the CDR3 is TGTGCCGCCTCAAAGGAGGGAGACGTAGGATCGTCACCCCTCCACTTT.

The sample holds a few counts of this clonotype. This chain links TRBV6-5 with TRBJ1-2, with 10 bases fitting TRBD1. Germline CDR1 and CDR2: MNHEY and SVGAGI. The CDR3 runs 16 residues. The ends lost 4 bases at V and 4 bases at J; junction bases unmatched: 9. The CDR3 is CASSSKGQGRLYGYTF. CDR3 bases: TGTGCCAGCAGTTCTAAGGGACAGGGGCGCCTCTATGGCTACACCTTC.

The chain links TRBV6-1 to TRBJ1-5; D remains unclear. V was clipped by 6 bases and J by 0 bases, with 9 bases between them. The CDR3 consists of 14 residues. Germline loops: CDR1 MNHNS, CDR2 SASEGT. The CDR3 is CASRDGNSNQPQHF. The CDR3 region has the DNA TGTGCCAGCAGGGACGGTAATAGCAATCAGCCCCAGCATTTT.

The chain combines TRBV7-2 with TRBJ2-5; 7 bases agree with TRBD1. Germline trimming cut 5 bases from V and 5 bases from J; bases unmatched to any gene: 8. Germline-derived CDR1 and CDR2 are SGHTA and FQGNSA. This CDR3 region has 14 residues. CDR3 in amino acids: CASSPRGSRETQYF. CDR3 nucleotides: TGTGCCAGCAGCCCCAGGGGGAGCCGGGAGACCCAGTACTTC.

This clonotype showed up just a few times. The chain links TRBV6-1 to TRBJ1-1; D is uncertain. This CDR3 has 12 residues. V gave up 7 bases and J gave up 7 bases, with 13 bases separating them. The germline V gene encodes CDR1 MNHNS and CDR2 SASEGT. The CDR3 DNA reads TGTGCCAGCAATCAGGTCGGCATTGAAGCTTTCTTT. This codes for CASNQVGIEAFF.

The V and J genes are TRBV15 and TRBJ2-7, with 7 bases aligning to TRBD2. Germline loops: CDR1 LNHNV, CDR2 YYDKDF (reference sequence). V lost 5 bases and J lost 1; bases outside the gene matches: 11. The CDR3 sequence is 16 residues long. In DNA, the CDR3 is TGTGCCACCAGCCATTCCCAGGGAGGGCCTTCCTACGAGCAGTACTTC. It is translated as CATSHSQGGPSYEQYF.

The CDR3 bases are TGTGCCAGCAGCCAAGAAGGTAGGCGGGGGGCTGAAGCTTTCTTT. This translates into CASSQEGRRGAEAFF. The chain joins TRBV3-1 to TRBJ1-1; D is possibly TRBD1 (5 bases). The CDR3 sequence is 15 residues long. CDR1 is LGHDT and CDR2 is YNNKEL in the germline V gene (reference sequence). V lost 0 bases and J 6 bases, leaving 14 bases between the germline ends.

The chain recombines TRBV7-2 with TRBJ1-5; D not resolved. This CDR3 has 14 residues. V was pared by 5 bases and J by 2 bases, with 10 bases between. Germline V gene data show CDR1 as SGHTA and CDR2 as FQGNSA. The DNA of the CDR3 is TGTGCCAGCAGCCCCAGCGGTGGCAATCAGCCCCAGCATTTT. It codes for CASSPSGGNQPQHF.

This chain joins TRBV7-9 and TRBJ2-1; 7 nucleotides align to TRBD1. The germline gives CDR1 SEHNR, CDR2 FQNEAQ (reference sequence). The junction had 13 bases not matched to a gene; V was cut back by 4 bases and J by 4 bases. The CDR3 runs to 17 residues. The chain's CDR3 is CASSSTRDRDRYNEQFF. DNA for the CDR3: TGTGCCAGCAGCTCGACACGGGACCGGGACAGATACAATGAGCAGTTCTTC.

The chain links TRBV6-5 to TRBJ1-5; weak D call: TRBD1 (6 bases). The CDR3 is made up of 13 amino acids. Trimming took off 6 bases at V and 8 bases at J, with 14 bases between the two ends. Germline assignment: CDR1 MNHEY and CDR2 SVGAGI. This CDR3 is CASRYREVEPQHF. The CDR3 region has the DNA TGTGCCAGCAGGTACAGGGAAGTTGAGCCCCAGCATTTT.

The V and J genes are TRBV20-1 and TRBJ2-1; D might be TRBD2 (6 bases). The CDR3 sequence is 14 residues long. CDR1 is DFQATT, CDR2 SNEGSKA, per germline (reference sequence). For the CDR3, the DNA is TGCAGCCCAGGGACTCGACTTTCCTACAATGAGCAGTTCTTC. The encoded protein is CSPGTRLSYNEQFF.

This clonotype was counted once. One end of the junction is discordant with germline, which a read error may explain. The J gene is TRBJ2-1, the V gene TRBV19; D is ambiguous. The CDR3 has 16 amino acids. Germline V gives CDR1 LNHDA, CDR2 SQIVND (reference sequence). The CDR3 region is CASSMTGEEPYNERFF. The CDR3, as DNA: TGTGCCAGTAGTATGACGGGTGAGGAACCCTACAATGAGCGGTTCTTC.

Only a few counts were recorded for this clonotype. The chain carries TRBV27 and TRBJ1-1, with D unresolved. This CDR3 has 14 residues. V was shortened by 7 bases and J by 6 bases, with 18 bases between the two germline ends. The V gene's germline CDR1 is MNHEY and CDR2 SMNVEV (reference sequence). DNA of the CDR3: TGTGCCAGCAAGGGCAGTCTAAGGCCTTCTGAAGCTTTCTTT. Translated: CASKGSLRPSEAFF.

The chain uses TRBV7-2 and TRBJ2-1; D perhaps matches TRBD2 (5 bases). Trimming pared 3 bases from V and 3 bases from J, leaving 6 bases between. The CDR3 contains 13 residues. Germline V lookup: CDR1 SGHTA, CDR2 FQGNSA. In DNA form, the CDR3 reads TGTGCCAGCAGCTTCGCGGGCTACAATGAGCAGTTCTTC. Translated, it gives CASSFAGYNEQFF. Drawing the rest from reference TRBV7-2 and TRBJ2-1, the complete variable domain is GAGVSQSPSNKVTEKGKDVELRCDPISGHTALYWYRQSLGQGLEFLIYFQGNSAPDKSGLPSDRFSAERTGGSVSTLTIQRTQQEDSAVYLCASSFAGYNEQFFGPGTRLTVL.

The CDR3 loop reads CASSGGQGNSPLHF. The CDR3 nucleotides read TGTGCCAGCAGCGGGGGACAGGGGAATTCACCCCTCCACTTT. The chain couples TRBV5-8 to TRBJ1-6; 10 nucleotides line up with TRBD1. The CDR3 loop spans 14 amino acids. The germline V gene has CDR1 SGHTS and CDR2 YDEGEE. With V trimmed by 4 bases and J by 7 bases, 2 bases remained unmatched.

The rearrangement uses TRBV7-9 and TRBJ2-4, with D maybe TRBD2 (6 bases). Per germline, CDR1 SEHNR and CDR2 FQNEAQ (reference sequence). V was trimmed by 3 bases and J by 9 bases, leaving 21 bases between them. The CDR3 sequence is 16 residues long. The CDR3 protein is CASSFGRESITGIQYF. In nucleotides, the CDR3 is TGTGCCAGCAGCTTCGGTCGGGAGTCGATTACGGGCATTCAGTACTTC.

The chain employs TRBV28 and TRBJ2-3, with 11 bases matching TRBD1. This CDR3 comprises 16 residues. With V trimmed by 4 bases and J by 3 bases, 6 bases remained unmatched. The germline CDR1 and CDR2 sequences are MDHEN and SYDVKM. CDR3 loop: CASSSSGTGGTDTQYF. The CDR3 DNA reads as TGTGCCAGCAGTTCCTCCGGGACAGGGGGTACAGATACGCAGTATTTT. The full variable domain, its missing parts supplied by reference TRBV28 and TRBJ2-3, is DVKVTQSSRYLVKRTGEKVFLECVQDMDHENMFWYRQDPGLGLRLIYFSYDVKMKEKGDIPEGYSVSREKKERFSLILESASTNQTSMYLCASSSSGTGGTDTQYFGPGTRLTVL.

The chain combines TRBV25-1 with TRBJ2-1; possible D gene TRBD1, 5 bases. Germline loops: CDR1 MGHDK, CDR2 SYGVNS. Between the trimmed V and J ends, which lost 6 bases and 8 bases, there was a span of 8 bases. The length of the CDR3 is 11 residues. CDR3 DNA sequence: TGTGCCAGCAGCAGGGCGTATGAGCAGTTCTTC. It yields the protein CASSRAYEQFF.

The chain has TRBV30 and TRBJ1-1; the match to TRBD1 covers 8 bases. This CDR3 is 13 amino acids long. CDR1 is GTSNPN, CDR2 SVGIG, per germline (reference sequence). V lost 3 bases, J lost 6 bases, and 6 bases stayed unmatched. In DNA, the CDR3 is TGTGCCTGGAGAGGACAGGGAACGTCTGAAGCTTTCTTT. Residues: CAWRGQGTSEAFF.

The chain recombines TRBV2 with TRBJ2-3, with D hard to call. Trimming pared 2 bases from V and 2 bases from J, leaving 14 bases between. The germline gives CDR1 SNHLY, CDR2 FYNNEI. CDR3 length: 16 amino acids. The CDR3 nucleotides read TGTGCCAGCAGTGAACTAGGTGTCAGCGCCACAGATACGCAGTATTTT. It is translated as CASSELGVSATDTQYF.

The genes are TRBV6-1 and TRBJ2-7, with 10 bases matching TRBD2. This CDR3 region has 14 residues. From germline, CDR1 is MNHNS and CDR2 SASEGT. V lost 6 bases and J lost 1; bases outside the gene matches: 3. CDR3 sequence: CASRGTSASYEQYF. The CDR3 nucleotides read TGTGCCAGCAGAGGGACTAGCGCATCCTACGAGCAGTACTTC.

This clonotype was observed a few times. The chain uses TRBV6-4 and TRBJ1-6; tentatively, D is TRBD1 (5 bases). Between the trimmed V and J ends, which lost 0 bases and 7 bases, there was a span of 10 bases. The length of the CDR3 is 15 residues. Germline V CDR1 and CDR2: MRHNA, SNTAGT. The CDR3 nucleotides are TGTGCCAGCAGTGACTCGCCAGGGATGAATTCACCCCTCCACTTT. It specifies CASSDSPGMNSPLHF.

J is TRBJ1-5 and V is TRBV6-2 or TRBV6-3; D is undetermined. From germline, CDR1 is MNHEY and CDR2 SVGEGT. CDR3 size: 18 residues. Between the trimmed V and J ends, which lost 0 bases and 2 bases, there was a span of 17 bases. CDR3 protein: CASSYSSLRGFGNQPQHF. Here the CDR3 DNA reads TGTGCCAGCAGTTACTCCTCCTTACGCGGCTTTGGCAATCAGCCCCAGCATTTT.

J is TRBJ2-2 and V is TRBV7-2; no firm D call. This CDR3 has 14 residues. The germline V and J ends were trimmed by 4 bases and 6 bases, with 12 bases remaining between them. Germline V gene sequence: CDR1 SGHTA, CDR2 FQGNSA. CDR3 sequence reads: CASSYVMGSGELFF. DNA for the CDR3: TGTGCCAGCAGCTACGTGATGGGTTCCGGGGAGCTGTTTTTT.

The chain links TRBV9 to TRBJ2-5; perhaps TRBD2 as D (5 bases). The V gene's germline CDR1 is SGDLS and CDR2 YYNGEE. This CDR3 comprises 14 residues. Trimming shortened V by 4 bases and J by 4 bases, and 14 bases separated the two germline ends. The CDR3 here is CASSRTLEGETQYF. In DNA form, the CDR3 reads TGTGCCAGCAGCCGGACTTTAGAGGGAGAGACCCAGTACTTC.

V usage is TRBV20-1 and J usage is TRBJ2-2, with 8 nucleotides matching TRBD1. The trim removed 6 bases at V and 5 bases at J, leaving 14 bases unmatched. The CDR3 sequence is 16 residues long. Germline V lookup: CDR1 DFQATT, CDR2 SNEGSKA (reference sequence). The CDR3 is CSARGQGASWTGELFF. For the CDR3, the DNA is TGCAGTGCCAGGGGGCAGGGGGCGTCGTGGACCGGGGAGCTGTTTTTT.

The V and J genes are TRBV11-2 and TRBJ1-5; D possibly corresponds to TRBD1 (5 bases). Per germline, CDR1 SGHAT and CDR2 FQNNGV. CDR3 length: 14 amino acids. Trimming left V 4 bases short and J 3 bases short, with 10 bases between. CDR3 sequence: CASSWGEINQPQHF. DNA of the CDR3: TGTGCCAGCAGCTGGGGGGAGATCAATCAGCCCCAGCATTTT.

To note about this clonotype: Germline is not matched at one junction end, which may reflect a read error. This chain links TRBV6-1 with TRBJ1-5; D not resolved. The CDR3 length is 13 residues. Germline V CDR1 and CDR2: MNHNS, SASEGT. In DNA, the CDR3 is TGTGCCAGTAAGGGCGGTCAGGCACAGCCTCAGCATTTT. It yields the protein CASKGGQAQPQHF.